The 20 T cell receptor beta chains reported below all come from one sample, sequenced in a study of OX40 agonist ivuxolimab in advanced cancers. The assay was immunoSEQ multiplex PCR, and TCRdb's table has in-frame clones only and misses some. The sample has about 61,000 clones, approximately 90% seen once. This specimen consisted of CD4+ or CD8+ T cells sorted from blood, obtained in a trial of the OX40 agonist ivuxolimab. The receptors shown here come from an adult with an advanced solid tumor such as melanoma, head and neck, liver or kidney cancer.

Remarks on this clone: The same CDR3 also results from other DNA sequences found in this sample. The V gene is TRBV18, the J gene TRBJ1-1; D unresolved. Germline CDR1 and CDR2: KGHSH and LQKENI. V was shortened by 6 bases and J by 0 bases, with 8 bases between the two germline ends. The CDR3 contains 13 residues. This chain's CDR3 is CASSLDLNTEAFF. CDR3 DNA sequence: TGTGCCAGCTCCCTTGACTTGAACACTGAAGCTTTCTTT.

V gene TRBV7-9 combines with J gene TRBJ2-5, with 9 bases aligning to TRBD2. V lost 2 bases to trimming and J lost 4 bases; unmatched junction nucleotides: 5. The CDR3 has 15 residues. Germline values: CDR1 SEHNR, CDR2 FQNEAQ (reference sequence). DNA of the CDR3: TGTGCCAGCAGCTTATTGCGGGGGGGCGTAGAGACCCAGTACTTC. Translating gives CASSLLRGGVETQYF.

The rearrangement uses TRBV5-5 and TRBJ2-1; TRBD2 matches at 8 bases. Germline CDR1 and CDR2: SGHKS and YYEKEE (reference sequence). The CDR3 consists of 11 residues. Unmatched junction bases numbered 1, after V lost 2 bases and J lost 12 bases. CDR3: CASSFSGAQFF. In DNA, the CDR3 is TGTGCCAGCAGCTTTAGCGGGGCGCAGTTCTTC.

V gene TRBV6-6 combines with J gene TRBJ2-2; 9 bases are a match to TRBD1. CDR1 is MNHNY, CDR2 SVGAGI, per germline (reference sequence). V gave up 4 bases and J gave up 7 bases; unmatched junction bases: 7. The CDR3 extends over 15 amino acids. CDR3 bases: TGTGCCAGCAGTTCTCGGACAGGGGACATCGGGGAGCTGTTTTTT. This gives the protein CASSSRTGDIGELFF.

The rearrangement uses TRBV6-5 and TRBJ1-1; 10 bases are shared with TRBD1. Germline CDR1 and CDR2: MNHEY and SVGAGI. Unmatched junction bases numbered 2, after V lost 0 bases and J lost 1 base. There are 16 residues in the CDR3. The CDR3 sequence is CASSYSGTGANTEAFF. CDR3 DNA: TGTGCCAGCAGTTACTCGGGGACAGGGGCGAACACTGAAGCTTTCTTT.

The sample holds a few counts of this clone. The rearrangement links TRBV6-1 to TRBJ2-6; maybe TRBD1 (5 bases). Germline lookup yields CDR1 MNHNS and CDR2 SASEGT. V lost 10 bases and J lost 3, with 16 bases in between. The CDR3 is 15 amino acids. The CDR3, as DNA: TGTGCCATTTCGACAGCCCTTGGTGGGGCCAACGTCCTGACTTTC. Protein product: CAISTALGGANVLTF.

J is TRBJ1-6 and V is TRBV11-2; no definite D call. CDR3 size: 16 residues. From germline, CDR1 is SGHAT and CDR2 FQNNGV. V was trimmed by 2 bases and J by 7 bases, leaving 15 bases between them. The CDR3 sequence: CASSLFPGGPNSPLHF. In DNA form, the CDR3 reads TGTGCCAGCAGCTTATTCCCCGGAGGTCCAAATTCACCCCTCCACTTT.

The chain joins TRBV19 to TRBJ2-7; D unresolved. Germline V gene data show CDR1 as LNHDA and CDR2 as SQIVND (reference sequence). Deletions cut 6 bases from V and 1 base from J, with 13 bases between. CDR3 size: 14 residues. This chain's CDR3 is CASSRRSSSYEQYF. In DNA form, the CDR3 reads TGTGCCAGTAGCCGCAGGTCTTCATCCTACGAGCAGTACTTC.

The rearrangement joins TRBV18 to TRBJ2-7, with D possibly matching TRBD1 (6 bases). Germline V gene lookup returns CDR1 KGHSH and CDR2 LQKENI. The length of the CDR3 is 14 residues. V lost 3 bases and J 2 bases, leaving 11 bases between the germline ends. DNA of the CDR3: TGTGCCAGCTCACCGGCAGGGGTAACCTACGAGCAGTACTTC. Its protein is CASSPAGVTYEQYF.

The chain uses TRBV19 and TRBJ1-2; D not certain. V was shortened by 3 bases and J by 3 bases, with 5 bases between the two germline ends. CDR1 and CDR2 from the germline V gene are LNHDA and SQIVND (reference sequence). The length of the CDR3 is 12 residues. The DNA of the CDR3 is TGTGCCAGTAGTATGCCCGACTATGGCTACACCTTC. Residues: CASSMPDYGYTF.

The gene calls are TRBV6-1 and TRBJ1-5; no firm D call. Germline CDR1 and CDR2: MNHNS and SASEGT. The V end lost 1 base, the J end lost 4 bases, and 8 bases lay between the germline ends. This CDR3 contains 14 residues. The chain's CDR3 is CASSEGLGNQPQHF. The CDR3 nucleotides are TGTGCCAGCAGTGAAGGTTTGGGGAATCAGCCCCAGCATTTT.

In nucleotides, the CDR3 is TGTGCCAGCAATCCGTCAGGGTATCCCACTGAAGCTTTCTTT. This encodes CASNPSGYPTEAFF. The V and J genes are TRBV2 and TRBJ1-1; weak D call: TRBD1 (5 bases). Deletions cut 7 bases from V and 4 bases from J, with 16 bases between. The germline V gene has CDR1 SNHLY and CDR2 FYNNEI. The CDR3 sequence is 14 residues long.

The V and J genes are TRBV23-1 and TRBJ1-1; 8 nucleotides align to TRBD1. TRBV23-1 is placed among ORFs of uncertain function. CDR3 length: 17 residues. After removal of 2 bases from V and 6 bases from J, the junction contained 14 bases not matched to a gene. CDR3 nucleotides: TGCGCCAGCAGTCAAGGCCCCGGACAGGGCCGGGAGTCTGAAGCTTTCTTT. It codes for CASSQGPGQGRESEAFF.

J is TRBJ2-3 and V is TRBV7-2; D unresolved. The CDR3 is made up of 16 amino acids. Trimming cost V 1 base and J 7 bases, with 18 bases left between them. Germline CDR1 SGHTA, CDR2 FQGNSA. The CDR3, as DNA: TGTGCCAGCAGCTTAGATCCGGACCCGGCTGTATATACGCAGTATTTT. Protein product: CASSLDPDPAVYTQYF.

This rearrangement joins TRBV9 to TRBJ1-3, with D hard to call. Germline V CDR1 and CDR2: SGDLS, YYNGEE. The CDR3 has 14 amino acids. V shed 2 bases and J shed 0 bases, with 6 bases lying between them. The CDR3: CASSVFSSGNTIYF. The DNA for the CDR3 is TGTGCCAGCAGCGTGTTCAGCTCTGGAAACACCATATATTTT.

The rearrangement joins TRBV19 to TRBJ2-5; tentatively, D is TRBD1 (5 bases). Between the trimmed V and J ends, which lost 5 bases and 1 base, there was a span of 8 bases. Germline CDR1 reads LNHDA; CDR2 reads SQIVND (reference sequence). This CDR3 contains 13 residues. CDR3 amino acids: CASSRRGQETQYF. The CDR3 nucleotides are TGTGCCAGTAGTCGTAGGGGCCAAGAGACCCAGTACTTC.

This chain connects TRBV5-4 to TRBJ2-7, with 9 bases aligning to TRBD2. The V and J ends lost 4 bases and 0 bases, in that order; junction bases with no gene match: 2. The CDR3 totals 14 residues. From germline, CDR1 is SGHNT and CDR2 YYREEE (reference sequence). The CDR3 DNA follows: TGTGCCAGCAGCCCTAGCGGGATCTCCTACGAGCAGTACTTC. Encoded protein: CASSPSGISYEQYF.

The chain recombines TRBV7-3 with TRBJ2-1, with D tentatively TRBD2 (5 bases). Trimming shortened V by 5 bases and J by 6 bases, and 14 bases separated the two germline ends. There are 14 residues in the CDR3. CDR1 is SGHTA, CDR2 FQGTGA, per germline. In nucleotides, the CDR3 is TGTGCCAGCAGCCCTATCGGAGGATCCAATGAGCAGTTCTTC. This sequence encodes CASSPIGGSNEQFF.

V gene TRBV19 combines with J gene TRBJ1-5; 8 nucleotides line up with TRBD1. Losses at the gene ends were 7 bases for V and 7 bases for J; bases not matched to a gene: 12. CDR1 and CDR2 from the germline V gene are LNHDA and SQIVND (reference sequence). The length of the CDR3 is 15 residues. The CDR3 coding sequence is TGTGCCAGTATTTCCGTGCAGGGGGCGAGACAGCCCCAGCATTTT. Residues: CASISVQGARQPQHF.

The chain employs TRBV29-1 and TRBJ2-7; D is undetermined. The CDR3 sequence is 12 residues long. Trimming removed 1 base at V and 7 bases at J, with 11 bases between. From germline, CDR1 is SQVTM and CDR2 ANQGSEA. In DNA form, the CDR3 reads TGCAGCGTTGAAGTGGAGCCTCGTGAGCAGTACTTC. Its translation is CSVEVEPREQYF.